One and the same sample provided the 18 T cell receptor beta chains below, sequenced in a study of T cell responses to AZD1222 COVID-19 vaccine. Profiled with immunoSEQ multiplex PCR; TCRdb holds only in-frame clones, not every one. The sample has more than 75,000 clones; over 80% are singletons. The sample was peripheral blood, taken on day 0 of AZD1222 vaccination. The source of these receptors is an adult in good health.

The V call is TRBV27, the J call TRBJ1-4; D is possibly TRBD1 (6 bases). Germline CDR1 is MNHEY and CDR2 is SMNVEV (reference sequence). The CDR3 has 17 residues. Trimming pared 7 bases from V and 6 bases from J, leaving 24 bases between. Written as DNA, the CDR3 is TGTGCCAGCAAGCGACTGGGTCAGGGGTTCCTTTATGAAAAACTGTTTTTT. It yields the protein CASKRLGQGFLYEKLFF.

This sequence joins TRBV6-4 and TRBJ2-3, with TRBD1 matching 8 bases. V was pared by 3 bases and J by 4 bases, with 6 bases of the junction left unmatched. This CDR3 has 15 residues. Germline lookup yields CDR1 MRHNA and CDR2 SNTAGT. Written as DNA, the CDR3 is TGTGCCAGCAGTGAAAAACCGGGACAGGCAGATACGCAGTATTTT. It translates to CASSEKPGQADTQYF.

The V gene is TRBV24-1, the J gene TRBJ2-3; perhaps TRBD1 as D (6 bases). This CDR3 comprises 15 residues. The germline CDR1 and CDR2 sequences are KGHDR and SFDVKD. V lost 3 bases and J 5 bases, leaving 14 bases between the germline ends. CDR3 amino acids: CATSDTRDTQDTQYF. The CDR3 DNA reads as TGTGCCACCAGTGATACCCGGGACACTCAAGATACGCAGTATTTT.

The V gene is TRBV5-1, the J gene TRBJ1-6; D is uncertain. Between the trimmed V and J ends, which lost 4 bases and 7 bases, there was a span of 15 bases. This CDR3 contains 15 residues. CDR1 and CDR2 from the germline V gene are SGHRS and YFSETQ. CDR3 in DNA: TGCGCCAGCAGCCGGGTCTTGCAGGACAATTCACCCCTCCACTTT. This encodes CASSRVLQDNSPLHF.

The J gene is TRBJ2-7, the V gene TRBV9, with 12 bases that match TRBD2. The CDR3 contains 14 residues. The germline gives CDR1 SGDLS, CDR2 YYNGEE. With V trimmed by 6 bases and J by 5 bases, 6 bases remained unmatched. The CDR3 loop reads CASNLAGGRNEQYF. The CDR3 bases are TGTGCCAGCAACCTAGCGGGAGGGCGGAACGAGCAGTACTTC.

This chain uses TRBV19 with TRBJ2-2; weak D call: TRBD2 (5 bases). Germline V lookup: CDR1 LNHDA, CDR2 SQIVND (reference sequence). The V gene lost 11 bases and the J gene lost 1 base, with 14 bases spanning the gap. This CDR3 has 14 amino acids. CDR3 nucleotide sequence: TGTGCCTCACAAGGAGGTATGAACACCGGGGAGCTGTTTTTT. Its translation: CASQGGMNTGELFF.

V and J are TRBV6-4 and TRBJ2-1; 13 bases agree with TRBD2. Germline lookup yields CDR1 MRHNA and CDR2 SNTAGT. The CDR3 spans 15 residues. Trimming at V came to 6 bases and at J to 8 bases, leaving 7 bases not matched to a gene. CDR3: CASSRTSGGGDEQFF. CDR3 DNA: TGTGCCAGCAGCCGGACTAGCGGGGGAGGGGATGAGCAGTTCTTC.

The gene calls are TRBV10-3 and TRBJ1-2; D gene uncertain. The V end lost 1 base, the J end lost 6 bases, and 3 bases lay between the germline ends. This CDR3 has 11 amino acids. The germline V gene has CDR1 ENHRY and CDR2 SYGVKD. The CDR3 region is CAISEWDGYTF. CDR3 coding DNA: TGTGCCATCAGTGAGTGGGATGGCTACACCTTC.

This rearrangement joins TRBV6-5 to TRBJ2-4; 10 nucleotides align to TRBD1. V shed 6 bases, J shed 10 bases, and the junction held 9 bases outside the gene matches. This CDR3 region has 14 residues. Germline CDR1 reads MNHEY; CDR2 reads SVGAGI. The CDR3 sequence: CASRPRDRGEIQYF. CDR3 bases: TGTGCCAGCAGACCCCGGGACAGGGGAGAGATTCAGTACTTC.

The CDR3, as DNA: TGTGCCCACCGGGACAGGGGGCAAACAGATACGCAGTATTTT. This sequence encodes CAHRDRGQTDTQYF. The rearrangement joins TRBV6-5 to TRBJ2-3, with 12 bases identical to TRBD1. V was clipped by 11 bases and J by 3 bases; unmatched bases: 6. This CDR3 comprises 14 residues. In germline, CDR1 is MNHEY, CDR2 SVGAGI.

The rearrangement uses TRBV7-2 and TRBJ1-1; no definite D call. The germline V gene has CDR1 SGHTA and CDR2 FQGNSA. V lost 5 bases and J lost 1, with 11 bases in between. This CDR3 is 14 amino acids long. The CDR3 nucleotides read TGTGCCAGCAGCCTTAGTTCCGGGAACACTGAAGCTTTCTTT. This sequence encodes CASSLSSGNTEAFF.

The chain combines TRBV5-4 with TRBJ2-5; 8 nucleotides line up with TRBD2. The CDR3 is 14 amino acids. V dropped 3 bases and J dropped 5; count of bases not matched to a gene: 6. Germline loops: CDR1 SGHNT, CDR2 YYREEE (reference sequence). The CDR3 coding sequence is TGTGCCAGCAGCTGGAGCGGGAGATCGGAGACCCAGTACTTC. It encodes CASSWSGRSETQYF. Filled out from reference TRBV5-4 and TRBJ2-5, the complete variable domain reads ETGVTQSPTHLIKTRGQQVTLRCSSQSGHNTVSWYQQALGQGPQFIFQYYREEENGRGNFPPRFSGLQFPNYSSELNVNALELDDSALYLCASSWSGRSETQYFGPGTRLLVL.

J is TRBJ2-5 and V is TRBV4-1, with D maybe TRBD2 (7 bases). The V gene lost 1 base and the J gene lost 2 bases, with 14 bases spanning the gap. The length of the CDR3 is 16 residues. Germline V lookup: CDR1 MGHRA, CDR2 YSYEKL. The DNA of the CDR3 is TGCGCCAGCAGCCAAGGCCGGGGGGCTTGGCAAGAGACCCAGTACTTC. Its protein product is CASSQGRGAWQETQYF.

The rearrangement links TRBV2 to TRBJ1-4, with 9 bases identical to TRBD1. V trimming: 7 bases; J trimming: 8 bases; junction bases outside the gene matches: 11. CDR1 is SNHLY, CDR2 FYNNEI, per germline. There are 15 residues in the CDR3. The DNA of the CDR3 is TGTGCCAGCACCTTTGGCGGGACAGGGTCCGAAAAACTGTTTTTT. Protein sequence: CASTFGGTGSEKLFF.

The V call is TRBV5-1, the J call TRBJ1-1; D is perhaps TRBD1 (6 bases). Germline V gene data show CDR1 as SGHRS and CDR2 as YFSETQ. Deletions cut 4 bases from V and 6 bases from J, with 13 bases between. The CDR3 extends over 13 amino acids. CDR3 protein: CASSTTGTPEAFF. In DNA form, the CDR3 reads TGCGCCAGCAGCACAACAGGGACCCCTGAAGCTTTCTTT.

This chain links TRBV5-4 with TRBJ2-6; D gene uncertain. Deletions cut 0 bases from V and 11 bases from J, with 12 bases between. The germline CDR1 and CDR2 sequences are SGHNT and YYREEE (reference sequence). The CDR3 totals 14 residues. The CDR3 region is CASSLGRWSDVLTF. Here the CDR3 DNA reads TGTGCCAGCAGCTTGGGTAGGTGGTCCGACGTCCTGACTTTC.

Here the CDR3 DNA reads TGTGCCACCCACGACCTCCGCAGGAGAAGAGATACGCAGTATTTT. Encoded protein: CATHDLRRRRDTQYF. The rearrangement uses TRBV27 and TRBJ2-3; D remains ambiguous. Germline CDR1 is MNHEY and CDR2 is SMNVEV (reference sequence). V lost 10 bases to trimming and J lost 5 bases, with 22 bases between them. The CDR3 spans 15 residues.

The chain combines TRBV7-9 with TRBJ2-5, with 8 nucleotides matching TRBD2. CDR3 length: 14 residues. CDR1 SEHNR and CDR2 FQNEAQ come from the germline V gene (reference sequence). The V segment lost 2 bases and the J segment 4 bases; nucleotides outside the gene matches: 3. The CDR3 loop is CASSLRGGAETQYF. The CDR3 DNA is TGTGCCAGCAGCTTACGGGGGGGCGCAGAGACCCAGTACTTC.